The 11 T cell receptor beta chains listed next were all sequenced from one sample in a study of CD8+CD57+ T cells in acquired aplastic anemia. Patients selected for sequencing had displayed CD8+CD57+ cell expansion by flow cytometry. Investigators profiled TCR beta VDJ and CDR3 from genomic DNA template. TCRdb analysed the reads with MiXCR anew, one entry per CDR3 protein. The data show 250,000 to 350,000 distinct CDR3 sequences, roughly 59% seen once. The sequenced material came from sorted CD4+, CD8+, or CD8+CD57+ T cells (not recorded which) from PBMCs. The receptors stem from a human donor with aplastic anemia.

This chain joins TRBV7-2 and TRBJ2-7; D is unresolved. The CDR3 totals 14 residues. Germline V gene sequence: CDR1 SGHTA, CDR2 FQGNSA. V was cut by 1 base and J by 2 bases, with 9 bases left in between. CDR3 sequence (DNA): TGTGCCAGCAGCTTAGACACTGGAACCTACGAGCAGTACTTC. It encodes CASSLDTGTYEQYF.

This chain uses TRBV7-9 with TRBJ1-5; D remains unclear. There are 12 residues in the CDR3. Trimming shortened V by 3 bases and J by 6 bases, and 6 bases separated the two germline ends. Germline V CDR1 and CDR2: SEHNR, FQNEAQ (reference sequence). The CDR3 reads CASSFGGQPQHF. The CDR3 bases are TGTGCCAGCAGCTTTGGAGGTCAGCCCCAGCATTTT.

This clonotype occurred many times. Here the CDR3 reads CAISTERDEKLFF. The CDR3 DNA follows: TGTGCCATCAGCACCGAACGGGATGAAAAACTGTTTTTT. The V gene is TRBV10-3, the J gene TRBJ1-4; D is undetermined. Per the germline V gene, CDR1 is ENHRY and CDR2 is SYGVKD. The CDR3 has 13 amino acids. Trimming took off 6 bases at V and 6 bases at J, with 11 bases between the two ends.

V and J are TRBV4-2 and TRBJ2-6; TRBD2 aligns across 7 bases. Germline V gene sequence: CDR1 LGHNA, CDR2 YNFKEQ. This CDR3 contains 17 residues. J lost 3 bases, V lost 1 base, and 6 bases had no gene match. The CDR3 coding sequence is TGTGCCAGCAGCCAAGTTGGGATAGCGGGTGGGGCCAACGTCCTGACTTTC. Protein sequence: CASSQVGIAGGANVLTF.

J is TRBJ2-7 and V is TRBV20-1; TRBD1 aligns across 8 bases. The V gene's germline CDR1 is DFQATT and CDR2 SNEGSKA (reference sequence). The trim removed 1 base at V and 2 bases at J, leaving 4 bases unmatched. The CDR3 is 14 residues long. In DNA form, the CDR3 reads TGCAGTGCTAGAGGGACAGGGCTAACCTACGAGCAGTACTTC. It is translated as CSARGTGLTYEQYF.

The sample holds many counts of this clonotype. CDR3: CAINPTGSSYNEQFF. The CDR3 nucleotides read TGTGCCATCAACCCGACAGGTAGCTCCTACAATGAGCAGTTCTTC. V and J are TRBV10-3 and TRBJ2-1, with a possible D match to TRBD1 (6 bases). Trimming pared 7 bases from V and 0 bases from J, leaving 13 bases between. Germline V gene lookup returns CDR1 ENHRY and CDR2 SYGVKD. The CDR3 is 15 residues long.

The rearrangement joins TRBV5-1 to TRBJ2-5; TRBD2 matches at 10 bases. The germline V gene encodes CDR1 SGHRS and CDR2 YFSETQ. This CDR3 has 14 amino acids. The trim removed 7 bases at V and 5 bases at J, leaving 8 bases unmatched. CDR3 region: CASCALAGGETQYF. As DNA, the CDR3 is TGCGCCAGCTGCGCTTTAGCGGGGGGCGAGACCCAGTACTTC.

This clonotype was seen at least ten times. V usage is TRBV7-9 and J usage is TRBJ2-7, with D uncertain. Germline V lookup: CDR1 SEHNR, CDR2 FQNEAQ (reference sequence). V shed 3 bases and J shed 7 bases, with 7 bases lying between them. This CDR3 region has 11 residues. This CDR3 reads CASSFAEEQYF. The DNA for the CDR3 is TGTGCCAGCAGCTTTGCTGAGGAGCAGTACTTC.

Concerning this clonotype: It is unclear where the CDR3 begins or ends on the DNA, so no DNA is shown, and the CDR3 is as TCRdb lists it. The chain joins TRBV7-9 to TRBJ2-3; the D call of TRBD1 is as the table states it, not checked on the DNA. Per germline, CDR1 SEHNR and CDR2 FQNEAQ (reference sequence). Including both end residues, the CDR3 is 20 amino acids long. The CDR3 loop reads CASSIYLCSVEAGGPDTQYF.

CDR3 loop: CASSESTGWEQYF. CDR3 nucleotide sequence: TGCGCCAGCAGTGAGTCGACAGGATGGGAGCAGTACTTC. The chain is built from TRBV10-2 and TRBJ2-7, with D maybe TRBD1 (6 bases). Germline CDR1 and CDR2: WSHSY and SAAADI. CDR3 length: 13 amino acids. The V and J ends lost 0 bases and 7 bases respectively, with 10 bases between them.

The rearrangement joins TRBV7-3 to TRBJ2-7, with 12 nucleotides matching TRBD1. Germline assignment: CDR1 SGHTA and CDR2 FQGTGA. Trimming took 3 bases from V and 5 from J; bases not matched to a gene: 5. The CDR3 has 15 residues. CDR3 loop: CASSFRDRGRDEQYF. The CDR3 nucleotides read TGTGCCAGCAGCTTCCGGGACAGGGGGCGTGACGAGCAGTACTTC.